The next 7 T cell receptor beta chains were all read from a single sample in a study of blood T cell repertoires in COVID-19. Libraries were prepared by immunoSEQ multiplex PCR; TCRdb keeps only in-frame clonotypes and omits some of them. The sample includes more than 300,000 clones, about 90% of them seen just once. What was sequenced was PBMCs or T cells enriched from blood (not recorded which). These TCRs come from a man in his forties or fifties in a cohort exposed to, infected with or recovered from COVID-19 (not recorded which).

This chain links TRBV7-3 with TRBJ2-1, with 8 bases matching TRBD2. J was trimmed by 8 bases and V by 4 bases; bases with no gene match: 7. Germline V gene lookup returns CDR1 SGHTA and CDR2 FQGTGA. The CDR3 runs 14 residues. CDR3 amino acids: CASSSSSGSHEQFF. CDR3 bases: TGTGCCAGCAGCTCTTCCAGCGGGAGCCATGAGCAGTTCTTC.

The V and J genes are TRBV5-1 and TRBJ1-6, with D possibly being TRBD1 (5 bases). CDR1 and CDR2 (germline): SGHRS, YFSETQ. The CDR3 loop spans 17 amino acids. Trimming pared 0 bases from V and 0 bases from J, leaving 10 bases between. The CDR3 sequence: CASSLVEGSSYNSPLHF. DNA of the CDR3: TGCGCCAGCAGCTTGGTGGAGGGGAGCTCCTATAATTCACCCCTCCACTTT.

The chain recombines TRBV6-1 with TRBJ1-4; TRBD1 aligns across 7 bases. Germline CDR1 is MNHNS and CDR2 is SASEGT. J lost 11 bases, V lost 2 bases, and 8 bases had no gene match. The CDR3 loop spans 14 amino acids. The CDR3 spells CASSEPGGSGKLFF. The CDR3 bases are TGTGCCAGCAGTGAACCAGGGGGGAGTGGGAAACTGTTTTTT.

V is TRBV7-3 and J is TRBJ1-3; a weak D match, TRBD1 (5 bases). The CDR3 totals 15 residues. Germline V gives CDR1 SGHTA, CDR2 FQGTGA. V lost 5 bases, J lost 0 bases, and 11 bases lay in between. The CDR3 nucleotides are TGTGCCAGCAGCGCGGGACCGCACTCTGGAAACACCATATATTTT. Translation gives CASSAGPHSGNTIYF. Full variable domain (rest looked up from reference TRBV7-3 and TRBJ1-3): GAGVSQTPSNKVTEKGKYVELRCDPISGHTALYWYRQSLGQGPEFLIYFQGTGAADDSGLPNDRFFAVRPEGSVSTLKIQRTERGDSAVYLCASSAGPHSGNTIYFGEGSWLTVV.

This chain joins TRBV14 and TRBJ2-1; weak D call: TRBD2 (6 bases). The CDR3 has 17 residues. Trimming removed 1 base from V and 4 bases from J, with 17 bases in between. Germline V lookup: CDR1 SGHDN, CDR2 FVKESK. The CDR3 reads CASSQGLRRTKYNEQFF. The CDR3, as DNA: TGTGCCAGCAGCCAAGGACTTCGCCGGACTAAGTACAATGAGCAGTTCTTC.

The CDR3 reads CASSLAGQGADTQYF. DNA of the CDR3: TGCGCCAGCAGCTTGGCCGGACAGGGCGCAGATACGCAGTATTTT. The gene calls are TRBV5-1 and TRBJ2-3; 8 positions match TRBD1. The V segment lost 0 bases and the J segment 4 bases; nucleotides outside the gene matches: 4. The germline V gene encodes CDR1 SGHRS and CDR2 YFSETQ. The CDR3 contains 15 residues.

This rearrangement joins TRBV27 to TRBJ2-5, with 9 bases fitting TRBD1. With V trimmed by 5 bases and J by 3 bases, 4 bases remained unmatched. The CDR3 has 14 amino acids. Germline V gene sequence: CDR1 MNHEY, CDR2 SMNVEV (reference sequence). The CDR3 here is CASSGQGQEETQYF. CDR3 coding DNA: TGTGCCAGCAGTGGACAGGGGCAGGAAGAGACCCAGTACTTC.